This TCR beta chain appears in the sequencing data of a study of cytomegalovirus exposure and HLA in healthy donors. CDR3 length: 14 residues. The germline CDR1 and CDR2 sequences are MNHEY and SVGAGI. The V gene lost 6 bases and the J gene lost 0 bases, with 12 bases spanning the gap. Assay: immunoSEQ multiplex PCR; the TCRdb copy retains only in-frame clones and omits some. The sample contains 100,000 to 150,000 clones, approximately 90% of which appear only once. Sequencing was done on a sample of PBMCs. This sequence joins TRBV6-5 and TRBJ2-7, with a possible D match to TRBD1 (6 bases). The sequence came from a woman younger than 35 in good health and CMV-seronegative. The CDR3 sequence is CASSATGTSYEQYF. DNA for the CDR3: TGTGCCAGCAGCGCTACAGGGACCTCCTACGAGCAGTACTTC.